This T cell receptor beta chain was sequenced in a study of T cell repertoires in cytomegalovirus infection. Looking at the study overall: CMV infection together with matching HLA type was indicated by public TCR beta signatures.

Study-level points and caveats: The study found HLA-C-restricted CMV-specific TCR beta clonotypes dominating the ex vivo response. Cumulated frequencies of public TCR beta families served to identify carriers of CMV plus the relevant HLA.

TCRdb used MiXCR to reprocess the reads, holding one entry per CDR3 protein. Among 480,000 or so distinct CDR3 sequences listed, 11% were seen once. Details on this clonotype: Antigen specificity is unknown. Given a much more abundant clone one base away, this may be a read error.

Trimming shortened V by 5 bases and J by 1 base, and 8 bases separated the two germline ends. The CDR3 sequence is 13 residues long. Germline CDR1 reads SEHNR; CDR2 reads FQNEAQ (reference sequence). The specimen sequenced was PBMCs. The rearrangement joins TRBV7-9 to TRBJ2-5; no firm D call. This clonotype was sampled from a human donor in good health (CMV status not recorded). Some clones in this sample may be carry-over from other donors' samples. CDR3 protein: CASSATGQETQYF. The CDR3 DNA sequence: TGTGCCAGCAGCGCGACTGGCCAAGAGACCCAGTACTTC.